The 9 T cell receptor beta chains below were found in one sample sequenced in a study of beta chain features in type 1 diabetes. TCRB transcripts that were expressed got sequenced, as all of the isolated RNA had been reverse transcribed. Produced via immunoSEQ multiplex PCR; TCRdb's table is partial and in-frame only. The sample has approximately 140,000 clones, under 60% seen once. The sequenced material came from Tregs from blood. The origin of the receptors is a man aged 18 to 35 in good health.

The J gene is TRBJ2-3, the V gene TRBV6-5; 11 nucleotides align to TRBD2. This CDR3 spans 14 amino acids. CDR1 is MNHEY, CDR2 SVGAGI, per germline. The ends lost 5 bases at V and 4 bases at J; junction bases unmatched: 2. The CDR3 is CASSLLAGADTQYF. The DNA of the CDR3 is TGTGCCAGCAGTCTACTAGCGGGAGCAGATACGCAGTATTTT.

This clone appeared a few times. CDR3 sequence (DNA): TGTGCCATCAGTGAGTCTCCGGGTAATCGTTCACCCCTCCACTTT. It translates to CAISESPGNRSPLHF. The chain joins TRBV10-3 to TRBJ1-6, with D uncertain. CDR1 is ENHRY, CDR2 SYGVKD, per germline. Trimming removed 0 bases at V and 9 bases at J, with 12 bases between. The CDR3 has 15 residues.

The chain employs TRBV19 and TRBJ2-1; 12 nucleotides align to TRBD2. Germline V lookup: CDR1 LNHDA, CDR2 SQIVND (reference sequence). V trimming: 2 bases; J trimming: 8 bases; junction bases outside the gene matches: 4. This CDR3 contains 15 residues. CDR3 in DNA: TGTGCCAGTAGTATAAGGACTAGCGGGAAGGATGAGCAGTTCTTC. Translation gives CASSIRTSGKDEQFF.

V and J are TRBV6-6 and TRBJ1-5; a possible D gene is TRBD1 (5 bases). V lost 3 bases and J 7 bases, leaving 13 bases between the germline ends. Looked up from germline, CDR1 is MNHNY and CDR2 is SVGAGI (reference sequence). The length of the CDR3 is 14 residues. The CDR3 reads CASSYGDSQQPQHF. Here the CDR3 DNA reads TGTGCCAGCAGTTATGGGGACTCGCAGCAGCCCCAGCATTTT.

The sample holds a few counts of this clone. V is TRBV29-1 and J is TRBJ2-7; D might be TRBD2 (7 bases). CDR1 is SQVTM and CDR2 is ANQGSEA in the germline V gene. Trimming removed 4 bases at V and 4 bases at J, with 17 bases between. The CDR3 length is 14 residues. The CDR3 DNA reads TGCAGCGTTGGACAAACAGGGCGGGGGTACGAGCAGTACTTC. Encoded protein: CSVGQTGRGYEQYF.

This clone was counted once. The chain has TRBV7-9 and TRBJ1-1; D perhaps matches TRBD1 (6 bases). Trimming removed 5 bases from V and 3 bases from J, with 16 bases in between. CDR3 length equals 15 residues. Germline CDR1 and CDR2: SEHNR and FQNEAQ (reference sequence). CDR3 sequence reads: CASSPTGLRDTEAFF. The DNA of the CDR3 is TGTGCCAGCAGCCCAACAGGGTTGAGGGACACTGAAGCTTTCTTT.

V and J are TRBV9 and TRBJ2-2, with 7 nucleotides matching TRBD1. The germline gives CDR1 SGDLS, CDR2 YYNGEE. V was clipped by 4 bases and J by 6 bases; unmatched bases: 9. The CDR3 runs 15 residues. This chain's CDR3 is CASSPWTGLAGELFF. CDR3 DNA sequence: TGTGCCAGCAGCCCTTGGACAGGTTTGGCCGGGGAGCTGTTTTTT.

The rearrangement uses TRBV6-5 and TRBJ2-1; a weak D match, TRBD1 (5 bases). CDR1 and CDR2 from the germline V gene are MNHEY and SVGAGI. This CDR3 region has 14 residues. Between the trimmed V and J ends, which lost 7 bases and 3 bases, there was a span of 13 bases. The CDR3 loop is CASTPDRNYNEQFF. Here the CDR3 DNA reads TGTGCCAGCACCCCAGACAGAAACTACAATGAGCAGTTCTTC.

This chain joins TRBV28 and TRBJ1-3, with a tentative D call TRBD1 (5 bases). The CDR3 is 15 residues long. The germline V gene encodes CDR1 MDHEN and CDR2 SYDVKM. V lost 4 bases and J 0 bases, leaving 10 bases between the germline ends. In DNA form, the CDR3 reads TGTGCCAGCAGTTGGGGCTCTCCCTCTGGAAACACCATATATTTT. Its protein is CASSWGSPSGNTIYF.